These 3 T cell receptor beta chains were all obtained from the same sample, sequenced in a study of identical twins. TCRdb reprocessed the 5' RACE reads with MiXCR, giving one entry per CDR3 protein. The sample yields approximately 280,000 distinct CDR3 sequences, more than 6.5% seen once. These data were also reused for a study on yellow fever vaccine responses in identical twins.

Sequenced input: memory (CD45RO+) T cells sorted from blood. The receptors derive from a woman under 30 in good health.

The sample holds a few counts of this clonotype. This sequence joins TRBV18 and TRBJ1-1, with a possible D match to TRBD1 (5 bases). Trimming removed 4 bases at V and 0 bases at J, with 18 bases between. CDR1 is KGHSH, CDR2 LQKENI, per germline. CDR3 size: 17 residues. As DNA, the CDR3 is TGTGCCAGCTCACTCCGTCAGACAGCGGTGATGAACACTGAAGCTTTCTTT. It encodes CASSLRQTAVMNTEAFF.

This clonotype was seen ten or more times. V usage is TRBV12-3 or TRBV12-4 and J usage is TRBJ2-2; perhaps TRBD2 as D (7 bases). The V end was cut by 7 bases, the J end by 6 bases, with 12 bases between. The CDR3 has 13 residues. DNA for the CDR3: TGTGCCAGCAACCTAGGGGGGGCCGGGGAGCTGTTTTTT. Protein product: CASNLGGAGELFF.

The chain combines TRBV29-1 with TRBJ2-1, with 8 bases fitting TRBD1. Trimming cost V 2 bases and J 13 bases; bases outside gene matches: 13. The CDR3 is 14 residues long. CDR1 and CDR2 from the germline V gene are SQVTM and ANQGSEA. CDR3 region: CSVETAGGIRIQFF. The CDR3 DNA reads as TGCAGCGTTGAAACGGCAGGGGGCATCAGAATACAGTTCTTC.